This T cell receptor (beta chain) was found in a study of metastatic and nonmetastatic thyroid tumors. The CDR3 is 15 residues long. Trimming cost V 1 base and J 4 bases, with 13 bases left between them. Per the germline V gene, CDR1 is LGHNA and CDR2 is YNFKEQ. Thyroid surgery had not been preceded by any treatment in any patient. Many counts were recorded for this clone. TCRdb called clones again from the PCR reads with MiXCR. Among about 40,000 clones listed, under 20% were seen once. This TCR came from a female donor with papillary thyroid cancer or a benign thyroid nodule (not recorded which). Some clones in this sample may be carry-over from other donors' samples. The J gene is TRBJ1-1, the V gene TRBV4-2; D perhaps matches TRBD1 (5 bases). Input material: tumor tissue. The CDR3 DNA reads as TGTGCCAGCAGCCAAGGGGACGGGGGGAGCACTGAAGCTTTCTTT. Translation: CASSQGDGGSTEAFF.